This record looks at one T cell receptor beta chain sequence and its context. Its antigen is not yet known. Base qualities are not provided; no much larger clone lies one nucleotide away. The germline V gene sets CDR1 to MDHEN and CDR2 to SYDVKM. Measured from the cysteine to the phenylalanine, the CDR3 is 12 residues long. Left in the record is the CDR3 DNA by itself, 36 bases read in frame from the first base. The method behind the library was the immunoSEQ multiplex PCR assay. For the multiplex PCR, a mixture combining 60 forward primers for TCR Vbeta segments and 13 reverse primers for TCR Jbeta segments was used. The CDR3 region of rearranged TCR beta genes was amplified from genomic DNA with a multiplex PCR assay. The amplified TCR beta libraries were sequenced on the Illumina HiSeq System as 87-base-pair reads. On the authors' methods: Across the 600 to 700 repertoires, a later analysis counted approximately 83 million unique TCR beta chains, some 11 million of which were shared by at least two donors. Raw reads were error-corrected and collapsed into unique sequences by a nearest-neighbor algorithm in which closely related sequences were merged to remove PCR and sequencing errors. To assign V, D and J gene segments, CDR3 sequences were aligned to IMGT reference sequences. For a sequence to be retained, a match of at least six nucleotides was required to both a V gene segment and a J gene segment. A rearrangement was called productive if the CDR3 had no stop codons and remained in frame with V and J, and every other rearrangement was called non-productive. CDR3 was defined by IMGT convention, running from the second conserved V-encoded cysteine to the conserved J-encoded phenylalanine. In an earlier analysis of 587 of the donors, sequences lacking an unambiguous match to a single V gene segment were excluded. An earlier analysis of 500 to 700 of the donors classified V segments as functional when productive rearrangements were above 56.7% and as segregating when the standard deviation between donors was above 5%. A statistical classification framework was built to diagnose cytomegalovirus status from the catalog of TCR beta chain sequences. A later analysis assigned V and J genes by comparing TCR nucleotide sequences with IMGT/GENE-DB human TR gene sequences. Using the TCRdist pipeline, a later analysis assigned CDR3 sequences along with most-parsimonious VDJ recombination scenarios. In a later analysis, each TCR beta chain was defined by its CDR3 amino acid sequence together with its V-gene family, and reads without a unique V-gene family were excluded. In a later analysis, around 600 highly shared, low-generation-probability nucleotide sequences were removed to address suspected cross-contamination and a sequencing artifact. In a later analysis, a clonal expansion index for each public chain was calculated from normalized within-repertoire ranks of inferred template counts. In a later analysis, generation probabilities were computed with a VDJ recombination model fitted to out-of-frame rearrangements, and the resulting probabilities were checked against IGoR. Hypergeometric tests were used in a later analysis to score TCR-TCR, TCR-HLA and TCR-CMV co-occurrence, with a repertoire-size bias correction applied to the TCR pairs. A later analysis estimated false discovery rates by permuting HLA or CMV assignments 20 times. In a later analysis, co-occurring TCRs were grouped using DBSCAN, with TCRdist sequence similarity added in when clustering inside HLA-allele-positive subsets. Repertoires with fewer than 30,000 or more than 120,000 public chains, plus five repertoires with anomalous nucleotide sharing, were excluded from co-occurrence clustering. TCRdb obtained this table from immuneACCESS and retained in-frame rearrangements with V and J assigned. These tables miss some clones; where compared with another copy, unresolved V genes account for less than half of the shortfall, and the remainder is unexplained. D and trimming come from the DNA, and the V and J calls and clone size come from that table. This sample is represented by approximately 160,000 clones; about 79% of them were singletons. The ten largest clones take up 0.5% to 0.85% of the sample.

These data are taken from a study of cytomegalovirus exposure and HLA in healthy donors (dated by TCRdb to about 2017). Regarding the complete study: According to an earlier analysis of 550 to 700 of the donors, about 179 million T cells yielded 117 million unique TCR beta sequences and approximately 300 Gb of sequence data. Every discovery cohort repertoire had been produced on one sequencing platform. HLA typing covered class I and class II loci at four-digit resolution. Donor age, sex, ethnicity and CMV serostatus were compiled alongside the repertoire data. A later analysis re-analyzed previously published TCR beta repertoires from hundreds of donors and added high-resolution HLA genotyping to study TCR occurrence patterns. The study aimed to test whether cataloging public T cell receptors could reveal signatures of past pathogen exposure. The genetic ancestry cluster associated with self-reported Caucasian donors included around four fifths of the 398 genotyped donors. Typing coverage differed by locus: A, B, C, DRB1 and DQB1 were typed in about 629-640 donors, DQA1 in approximately 520, DPA1 in approximately 600, and DPB1 in 472. Rather than using new phenotypic data, the later analysis identified candidate immune exposures from TCR beta sequences and from how often those sequences occurred across donors. The T cell repertoires of several hundred subjects were profiled by immunosequencing and related to cytomegalovirus serostatus. Among 300 to 500 genotyped donors of the cohort, an average of roughly 230,000 unique TCR beta nucleotide sequences was sequenced per donor, of which about 18% were non-productive. To predict cytomegalovirus infection status, the study combined high-throughput TCR immunosequencing, statistical association of individual TCRs with disease status, and machine learning. In a later genetic analysis, genome-wide SNP genotypes for about three fifths of the 666 donors were used, and that subset was treated as a discovery cohort. In addition to the first cohort of 500 to 850 subjects, a separate validation cohort of approximately 130 different subjects was used. Roughly 300 gigabases of sequencing data and around 80 million unique TCR sequences made up an early release that covered around 640 HLA-typed donors. An earlier analysis of approximately 580 of the donors used high-throughput TCR beta sequencing to judge whether each TCR beta V gene segment behaved as functional or pseudogenic. Five DR-DQ haplotypes were treated as single units for association and clustering because of strong linkage in the cohort.

The investigation overall reported the following: In a later analysis, HLA-associated TCR beta chains showed more clonal expansion and lower generation probabilities than non-associated chains that were equally common. Because counts were too low, seventeen rarely observed V segments, including chromosome 9 orphons, were left out of the earlier analysis of a few hundred of the donors. The study gave a list of more than 150 TCR beta chains associated with cytomegalovirus. A few of the identified cytomegalovirus-associated TCR beta chains were confirmed in vitro to be specific for cytomegalovirus antigens. Linkage disequilibrium might explain the correlated functional status among segregating V segments, but an unknown experimental factor could not be ruled out. While some public TCRs were present in many individuals, most TCR sequences turned up only very rarely across donors. The authors suggested that the approach could potentially be extended to other disease states and immunological phenotypes. Because the 87-base-pair reads could not distinguish some IMGT-functional V segments, including TRBV6-2 and TRBV6-3, those segments were excluded. A later analysis reported that several top co-occurrence clusters appeared linked to parvovirus B19, influenza, CMV and Epstein-Barr virus. A later genetic analysis associated a missense DCLRE1C variant with V-gene and J-gene trimming of TCR beta chains, and an independent cohort replicated the association. In an earlier analysis of about 600 of the donors, most TCR beta V segments appeared in productive rearrangements about 90% or about 30% of the time, broadly matching IMGT annotations. Because HLA typing was missing for some donors at each locus, association tests included only the typed subset. According to a later analysis, TCR association rates differed among HLA loci, with DRB1 alleles showing the most associated TCRs and HLA-C alleles showing the fewest. In a later genetic analysis, fewer N-insertions in productive TCRs were reported among donors in an Asian-associated ancestry cluster than the 666-donor mean. The presence/absence analyses assumed that sequencing depth was roughly uniform across donors, and that assumption may not be true. When HLA alleles, especially DR and DQ, strongly co-occurred, attributing TCR associations to individual alleles was difficult. In this cohort, only TCR beta chains were sequenced, and detectable features were limited by the absence of alpha or paired-chain data. In a later analysis, around 17,000 TCR beta sequences were associated with specific HLA alleles at a false discovery rate of 0.05. A cluster of highly shared sequence variants was judged likely to represent a technical artifact of the sequencing pipeline. According to a later analysis, most CMV-associated TCR beta chains appeared to be HLA-restricted, and the HLA associations seemed to be driven largely by CMV exposure. A further reported finding was that TCR beta sequences accurately predicted the HLA-A and HLA-B alleles for most subjects in the first cohort. For the cohort, immune exposure information was limited to CMV serostatus. Cytomegalovirus status was reported to be diagnosed by the classifier with high specificity and sensitivity in both the original and validation cohorts.

The cohort was made up of roughly 670 healthy bone marrow donors. At the time of sampling, all cohort members were nominally healthy, though unrecorded immune exposures were likely present. The donor was CMV seronegative and was included in the group of under 450 seronegative cohort members. Every donor gave a peripheral blood sample, and the peripheral blood mononuclear cells from that sample were used for TCR beta sequencing. The Qiagen DNeasy Blood Extraction Kit was used to extract genomic DNA from the blood cell samples. This receptor was taken from a male donor in good health and CMV-seronegative. The chain is assembled from TRBV28 and TRBJ2-5; confidence is insufficient to name the D gene. The J call may not be correct, given that the DNA end is closer to TRBJ2-7. Sequencing was done on a sample of PBMCs. The DNA sequence reads TGTGCCAGCAGCTCCCGGGTGCTCGAGCAGTACTTC. Translated, this is CASSSRVLEQYF.